The 21 T cell receptor beta chains below all came from one sample that was sequenced in a study of human T cells and chemical hapten exposure. Time point meaning: patch test 3, about 24 weeks after DPC sensitization. Treatment described: therapeutic diphenylcyclopropenone sensitization with weekly scalp DPC. TCRdb independently ran MiXCR on the RACE reads; one entry per CDR3 protein. The profile covers 100,000 to 120,000 distinct CDR3 sequences, with less than 35% appearing a single time and about 2.9% taken by the ten largest. The sequencing here drew on whole blood, taken in connection with sensitization to the hapten diphenylcyclopropenone (DPC). The receptors shown here come from a man aged 35 to 55 with alopecia areata. Some clones in this sample may be carry-over from other donors' samples.

In this sample, this clonotype turned up a few times. The chain couples TRBV27 to TRBJ1-1, with D tentatively TRBD1 (5 bases). The CDR3 has 14 amino acids. In germline, CDR1 is MNHEY, CDR2 SMNVEV (reference sequence). The germline V and J ends were trimmed by 4 bases and 3 bases, with 12 bases remaining between them. Here the CDR3 reads CASSSRSGHTEAFF. CDR3 coding DNA: TGTGCCAGCAGTTCTCGCTCAGGGCACACTGAAGCTTTCTTT.

This clonotype has a single count. The chain has TRBV3-1 and TRBJ2-5; TRBD1 or TRBD2 may be the D gene (6 bases each). Germline CDR1 reads LGHDT; CDR2 reads YNNKEL (reference sequence). The V end was cut by 0 bases, the J end by 1 base, with 9 bases between. The CDR3 length is 15 residues. DNA for the CDR3: TGTGCCAGCAGCCAAGATGGAGGGGGCCAAGAGACCCAGTACTTC. Its protein is CASSQDGGGQETQYF.

The rearrangement uses TRBV25-1 and TRBJ2-7; 8 bases fit TRBD1. Germline CDR1 MGHDK, CDR2 SYGVNS. The CDR3 covers 16 residues. The V and J ends lost 5 bases and 0 bases, in that order; junction bases with no gene match: 9. The CDR3 coding sequence is TGTGCCAGCAGTTCCCCCCACAGGGGGAGCTCCTACGAGCAGTACTTC. Translating it yields CASSSPHRGSSYEQYF.

This clonotype was seen a handful of times. The gene calls are TRBV27 and TRBJ1-1, with D uncertain. The CDR3 is made up of 15 amino acids. Germline V gene sequence: CDR1 MNHEY, CDR2 SMNVEV (reference sequence). The V and J ends lost 7 bases and 1 base respectively, with 16 bases between them. The CDR3 nucleotides read TGTGCCAGCACCAGAAGTTGGCTGTCGAACACTGAAGCTTTCTTT. Protein: CASTRSWLSNTEAFF.

This clonotype appeared a few times. In DNA, the CDR3 is TGTGCCAGCAGCGCCCCCGGGACAGCGGGACTAGCGGGAGCAGGGGAGCAGTACTTC. Protein sequence: CASSAPGTAGLAGAGEQYF. The rearrangement uses TRBV6-2 or TRBV6-3 and TRBJ2-7, with 14 bases aligning to TRBD2. Germline values: CDR1 MNHEY, CDR2 SVGEGT. The trim removed 6 bases at V and 7 bases at J, leaving 20 bases unmatched. This CDR3 comprises 19 residues.

There are a few counts of this clonotype. The chain recombines TRBV4-1 with TRBJ2-1; 13 bases match TRBD2. CDR1 is MGHRA, CDR2 YSYEKL, per germline. This CDR3 comprises 16 residues. V was pared by 9 bases and J by 10 bases, with 15 bases of the junction left unmatched. The CDR3 region is CARGTSGNPGVREQFF. DNA for the CDR3: TGCGCCAGAGGGACTAGCGGGAATCCGGGCGTTAGAGAGCAGTTCTTC.

This chain uses TRBV28 with TRBJ2-2; 11 bases match TRBD1. CDR1 is MDHEN and CDR2 is SYDVKM in the germline V gene. V lost 1 base to trimming and J lost 1 base; unmatched junction nucleotides: 5. The CDR3 covers 18 residues. CDR3 amino acids: CASSLLGTGGRNTGELFF. Written as DNA, the CDR3 is TGTGCCAGCAGTTTATTGGGGACAGGGGGGCGGAACACCGGGGAGCTGTTTTTT. Supplemented by reference TRBV28 and TRBJ2-2, the full variable domain reads DVKVTQSSRYLVKRTGEKVFLECVQDMDHENMFWYRQDPGLGLRLIYFSYDVKMKEKGDIPEGYSVSREKKERFSLILESASTNQTSMYLCASSLLGTGGRNTGELFFGEGSRLTVL.

This clonotype was detected once. This sequence joins TRBV2 and TRBJ2-1; tentative D call: TRBD1 (5 bases). CDR3 length: 14 residues. Germline CDR1 and CDR2: SNHLY and FYNNEI. Trimming stripped 1 base from V and 5 bases from J, with 9 bases between. The CDR3 DNA is TGTGCCAGCAGTGAAGGGACAACTCACAATGAGCAGTTCTTC. This encodes CASSEGTTHNEQFF.

This clonotype was seen a few times. The rearrangement uses TRBV11-3 and TRBJ2-3; 7 bases match TRBD2. The trim removed 1 base at V and 0 bases at J, leaving 4 bases unmatched. Germline assignment: CDR1 SGHNT and CDR2 YENEEA. This CDR3 spans 16 amino acids. The CDR3 is CASSLGLASSTDTQYF. The CDR3, as DNA: TGTGCCAGCAGCTTAGGACTAGCCTCTAGCACAGATACGCAGTATTTT.

In nucleotides, the CDR3 is TGCAGTGTCCAGGGGGCCTTAGAGACCCAGTACTTC. This translates into CSVQGALETQYF. V and J are TRBV20-1 and TRBJ2-5, with 8 positions matching TRBD1. Per the germline V gene, CDR1 is DFQATT and CDR2 is SNEGSKA (reference sequence). CDR3 length: 12 amino acids. The V segment lost 7 bases and the J segment 4 bases; nucleotides outside the gene matches: 5.

The V and J genes are TRBV6-5 and TRBJ2-7; weak D call: TRBD2 (5 bases). The V gene's germline CDR1 is MNHEY and CDR2 SVGAGI. The CDR3 has 15 residues. Trimming stripped 0 bases from V and 7 bases from J, with 16 bases between. CDR3 amino acids: CASSYSREGWGEQYF. The CDR3 nucleotides are TGTGCCAGCAGTTACTCTAGAGAGGGCTGGGGAGAGCAGTACTTC.

This clonotype showed up just a few times. J is TRBJ2-7 and V is TRBV27; the D gene is possibly TRBD2 (5 bases). CDR1 and CDR2 from the germline V gene are MNHEY and SMNVEV (reference sequence). The CDR3 is made up of 15 amino acids. Trimming pared 0 bases from V and 0 bases from J, leaving 9 bases between. The CDR3 sequence is CASSLSVGSSYEQYV. DNA of the CDR3: TGTGCCAGCAGTTTATCGGTGGGGAGCTCCTACGAGCAGTACGTC.

V gene TRBV20-1 combines with J gene TRBJ2-3; possibly TRBD1 or TRBD2 for D (5 bases each). CDR1 is DFQATT, CDR2 SNEGSKA, per germline (reference sequence). The CDR3 is 16 amino acids. V was shortened by 4 bases and J by 1 base, with 18 bases between the two germline ends. CDR3 sequence: CSAIPGAVARTDTQYF. The CDR3 DNA sequence: TGCAGTGCTATTCCCGGGGCCGTCGCTCGCACAGATACGCAGTATTTT.

This clonotype was counted once. V usage is TRBV11-2 and J usage is TRBJ2-3, with D possibly being TRBD1 (6 bases). V lost 3 bases and J lost 5, with 9 bases in between. Germline lookup yields CDR1 SGHAT and CDR2 FQNNGV. The CDR3 covers 13 residues. The CDR3: CASSLGAIDTQYF. CDR3 nucleotide sequence: TGTGCCAGCAGCTTGGGGGCCATAGATACGCAGTATTTT. Full variable domain (missing parts from reference TRBV11-2 and TRBJ2-3): EAGVAQSPRYKIIEKRQSVAFWCNPISGHATLYWYQQILGQGPKLLIQFQNNGVVDDSQLPKDRFSAERLKGVDSTLKIQPAKLEDSAVYLCASSLGAIDTQYFGPGTRLTVL.

This clonotype has a handful of counts. The chain combines TRBV12-3 or TRBV12-4 with TRBJ2-3; 8 bases line up with TRBD1. V trimming: 1 base; J trimming: 3 bases; junction bases outside the gene matches: 18. The CDR3 spans 20 residues. This CDR3 reads CASSLVGQVGKKSITDTQYF. The CDR3 DNA follows: TGTGCCAGCAGTTTAGTGGGACAGGTCGGTAAAAAAAGCATTACAGATACGCAGTATTTT.

The V gene is TRBV5-1, the J gene TRBJ2-7; D may be TRBD1 (6 bases). V lost 7 bases, J lost 2 bases, and 16 bases lay in between. The germline gives CDR1 SGHRS, CDR2 YFSETQ. CDR3 length: 14 residues. The CDR3 sequence is CASRPGTPAYEQYF. In nucleotides, the CDR3 is TGCGCCAGCCGGCCCGGGACACCAGCCTACGAGCAGTACTTC.

The chain has TRBV20-1 and TRBJ2-3, with TRBD2 matching over 9 bases. The J segment lost 2 bases and the V segment lost 2 bases, leaving 11 bases of the junction unmatched. There are 17 residues in the CDR3. Germline V lookup: CDR1 DFQATT, CDR2 SNEGSKA (reference sequence). The CDR3 spells CSARITWTSANTDTQYF. CDR3 coding DNA: TGCAGTGCTAGAATCACTTGGACTAGCGCAAACACAGATACGCAGTATTTT.

This clonotype came up a few times. This chain joins TRBV11-1 and TRBJ1-1, with unresolved D. V lost 2 bases to trimming and J lost 2 bases, with 12 bases between them. CDR1 and CDR2 (germline): SGHAT, FQDESV (reference sequence). The CDR3 has 15 residues. The CDR3 protein is CASSLTPTPNTEAFF. The CDR3 DNA follows: TGTGCCAGCAGCTTAACCCCGACACCTAACACTGAAGCTTTCTTT.

In this sample, this clonotype turned up a few times. The rearrangement uses TRBV10-3 and TRBJ2-7, with D unclear. Germline V lookup: CDR1 ENHRY, CDR2 SYGVKD. Trimming removed 0 bases from V and 4 bases from J, with 10 bases in between. The CDR3 runs 14 residues. The CDR3 loop is CAISESGRSYEQYV. CDR3 coding DNA: TGTGCCATCAGTGAGTCTGGCAGAAGTTACGAGCAGTACGTC.

V usage is TRBV28 and J usage is TRBJ1-5; 8 bases fit TRBD1. The CDR3 is 15 amino acids. Trimming took 5 bases from V and 2 from J; bases not matched to a gene: 5. CDR1 and CDR2 (germline): MDHEN, SYDVKM. The CDR3 sequence is CASSGGQGGNQPQHF. The DNA of the CDR3 is TGTGCCAGCAGTGGAGGACAGGGTGGCAATCAGCCCCAGCATTTT.

This clonotype was seen only once. The rearrangement links TRBV18 to TRBJ2-7; D is perhaps TRBD1 (6 bases). This CDR3 contains 15 residues. V was cut by 2 bases and J by 0 bases, with 11 bases left in between. The V gene's germline CDR1 is KGHSH and CDR2 LQKENI. The CDR3 spells CASSPRQVSSYEQYV. The CDR3 DNA sequence: TGTGCCAGCTCACCAAGACAGGTTAGCTCCTACGAGCAGTACGTC.